The 13 T cell receptor beta chains given below trace back to one sample, sequenced in a study of cytomegalovirus exposure and HLA in healthy donors. The primer mix had 60 Vbeta and 13 Jbeta primers. Profiling relied on immunoSEQ multiplex PCR, and the TCRdb table lists in-frame clones only, not all of them. The sample holds about 18,000 clones, roughly 70% seen once. Sequenced: PBMCs. The receptors derive from a man aged 18 to 35 in good health and CMV-seronegative.

The chain carries TRBV30 and TRBJ1-1, with no clear D. V lost 7 bases to trimming and J lost 11 bases, with 14 bases between them. CDR3 length equals 10 residues. Per the germline V gene, CDR1 is GTSNPN and CDR2 is SVGIG (reference sequence). The chain's CDR3 is CASGFSAAFF. CDR3 DNA: TGTGCCTCGGGGTTTTCTGCGGCTTTCTTT.

The genes are TRBV7-2 and TRBJ2-1, with D unclear. CDR1 is SGHTA and CDR2 is FQGNSA in the germline V gene. The V end lost 1 base, the J end lost 5 bases, and 6 bases lay between the germline ends. The CDR3 covers 13 residues. DNA for the CDR3: TGTGCCAGCAGCTTAGGACTTAACAATGAGCAGTTCTTC. Protein: CASSLGLNNEQFF.

The rearrangement joins TRBV30 to TRBJ2-1, with D perhaps matching TRBD1 (6 bases). The CDR3 runs to 13 residues. V was pared by 2 bases and J by 5 bases, with 10 bases between. CDR1 and CDR2 from the germline V gene are GTSNPN and SVGIG (reference sequence). The CDR3 is CAWSRQVNNEQFF. The CDR3 DNA sequence: TGTGCCTGGAGTAGACAGGTTAACAATGAGCAGTTCTTC.

The chain couples TRBV19 to TRBJ1-2; 9 bases fit TRBD1. The germline V gene encodes CDR1 LNHDA and CDR2 SQIVND (reference sequence). This CDR3 has 15 amino acids. After removal of 3 bases from V and 4 bases from J, the junction contained 6 bases not matched to a gene. The CDR3 region has the DNA TGTGCCAGTAGTATGGAACAGGGGGCCGGCTATGGCTACACCTTC. Protein product: CASSMEQGAGYGYTF.

This rearrangement joins TRBV7-9 to TRBJ1-2, with D perhaps TRBD1 (6 bases). The V and J ends lost 2 bases and 3 bases respectively, with 10 bases between them. CDR1 is SEHNR, CDR2 FQNEAQ, per germline (reference sequence). The CDR3 runs 14 residues. The CDR3 loop is CASSLRQDYYGYTF. The DNA for the CDR3 is TGTGCCAGCAGCTTAAGACAGGACTACTATGGCTACACCTTC. The whole variable domain, remainder taken from reference TRBV7-9 and TRBJ1-2, is DTGVSQNPRHKITKRGQNVTFRCDPISEHNRLYWYRQTLGQGPEFLTYFQNEAQLEKSRLLSDRFSAERPKGSFSTLEIQRTEQGDSAMYLCASSLRQDYYGYTFGSGTRLTVV.

This clone appeared a few times. This chain joins TRBV4-2 and TRBJ2-3; the D gene is possibly TRBD2 (7 bases). Trimming shortened V by 0 bases and J by 0 bases, and 13 bases separated the two germline ends. Germline V gene sequence: CDR1 LGHNA, CDR2 YNFKEQ. This CDR3 is built from 17 residues. This chain's CDR3 is CASSQDSRGASTDTQYF. CDR3 in DNA: TGTGCCAGCAGCCAAGATTCACGGGGGGCGAGCACAGATACGCAGTATTTT.

The chain recombines TRBV29-1 with TRBJ2-7; D may be TRBD1 (5 bases). The CDR3 extends over 13 amino acids. The germline V gene has CDR1 SQVTM and CDR2 ANQGSEA. V was clipped by 3 bases and J by 4 bases, with 13 bases between them. CDR3 DNA sequence: TGCAGCGTTGATGCAGGGCCCAAGTACGAGCAGTACTTC. It encodes CSVDAGPKYEQYF.

This chain joins TRBV29-1 and TRBJ2-1; D possibly corresponds to TRBD1 (6 bases). V gave up 4 bases and J gave up 0 bases, with 10 bases separating them. Germline values: CDR1 SQVTM, CDR2 ANQGSEA. The CDR3 is 14 amino acids. For the CDR3, the DNA is TGCAGCGTTGGCGAGGGGGACTCCTACAATGAGCAGTTCTTC. It encodes CSVGEGDSYNEQFF.

In its sample, this clone was seen a few times. The chain is built from TRBV29-1 and TRBJ1-1; 11 bases align to TRBD1. CDR3 length: 12 amino acids. V lost 7 bases and J lost 4; bases outside the gene matches: 2. Germline CDR1 SQVTM, CDR2 ANQGSEA. The CDR3 DNA reads TGCAGCGCTGGGACAGGGGGCACTGAAGCTTTCTTT. Translated, it gives CSAGTGGTEAFF.

This clone has only a few counts. The chain carries TRBV6-1 and TRBJ2-5; 9 positions agree with TRBD1. The CDR3 length is 16 residues. Losses at the gene ends were 4 bases for V and 4 bases for J; bases not matched to a gene: 10. Germline V gene sequence: CDR1 MNHNS, CDR2 SASEGT. The CDR3 DNA reads TGTGCCAGCAGTGTCCAGGGAGGGACAGGGCGAGAGACCCAGTACTTC. It translates to CASSVQGGTGRETQYF.

The chain recombines TRBV30 with TRBJ2-1; D is possibly TRBD2 (5 bases). Trimming stripped 0 bases from V and 6 bases from J, with 12 bases between. Germline CDR1 reads GTSNPN; CDR2 reads SVGIG (reference sequence). This CDR3 contains 14 residues. The CDR3 protein is CAWSVAVAINEQFF. In DNA form, the CDR3 reads TGTGCCTGGAGTGTAGCTGTAGCGATCAATGAGCAGTTCTTC.

The chain couples TRBV30 to TRBJ1-2; TRBD1 is a possible D gene (5 bases). The CDR3 extends over 12 amino acids. The V and J ends lost 5 bases and 2 bases respectively, with 9 bases between them. The germline V gene has CDR1 GTSNPN and CDR2 SVGIG (reference sequence). In DNA form, the CDR3 reads TGTGCCTGGGACAGTAGAAACTATGGCTACACCTTC. This codes for CAWDSRNYGYTF.

The table lists this clone with a count of one. CDR3 residues: CASSYSLNNNEQFF. The CDR3 coding sequence is TGTGCCAGCAGTTACAGTCTCAACAACAATGAGCAGTTCTTC. The rearrangement uses TRBV6-5 and TRBJ2-1; D not resolved. In germline, CDR1 is MNHEY, CDR2 SVGAGI. Trimming removed 2 bases at V and 5 bases at J, with 10 bases between. This CDR3 contains 14 residues.